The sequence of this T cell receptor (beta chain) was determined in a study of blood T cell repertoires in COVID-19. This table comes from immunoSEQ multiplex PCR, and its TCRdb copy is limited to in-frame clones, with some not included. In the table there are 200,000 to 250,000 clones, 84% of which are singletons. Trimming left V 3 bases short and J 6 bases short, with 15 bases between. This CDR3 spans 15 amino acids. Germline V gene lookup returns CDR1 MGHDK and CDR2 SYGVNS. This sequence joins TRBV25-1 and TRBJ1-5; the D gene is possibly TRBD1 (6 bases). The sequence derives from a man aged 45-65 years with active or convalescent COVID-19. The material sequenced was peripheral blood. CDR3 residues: CASSDLSGDGQPQHF. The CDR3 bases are TGTGCCAGCAGTGATCTATCAGGGGACGGTCAGCCCCAGCATTTT. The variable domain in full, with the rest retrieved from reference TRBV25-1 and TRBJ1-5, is EADIYQTPRYLVIGTGKKITLECSQTMGHDKMYWYQQDPGMELHLIHYSYGVNSTEKGDLSSESTVSRIRTEHFPLTLESARPSHTSQYLCASSDLSGDGQPQHFGDGTRLSIL.